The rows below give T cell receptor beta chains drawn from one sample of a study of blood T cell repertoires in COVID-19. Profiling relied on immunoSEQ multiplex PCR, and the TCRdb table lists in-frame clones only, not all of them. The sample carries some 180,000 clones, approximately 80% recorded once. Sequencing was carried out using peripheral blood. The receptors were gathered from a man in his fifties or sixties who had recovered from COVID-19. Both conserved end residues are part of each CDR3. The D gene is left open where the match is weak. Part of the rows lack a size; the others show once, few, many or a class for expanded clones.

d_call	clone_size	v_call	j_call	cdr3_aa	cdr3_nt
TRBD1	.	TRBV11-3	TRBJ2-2	CASSKQGADGELFF	TGTGCCAGCAGCAAACAGGGGGCTGACGGGGAGCTGTTTTTT
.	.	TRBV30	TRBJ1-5	CALAQGSGQPQHF	TGTGCCCTGGCGCAGGGCTCTGGTCAGCCCCAGCATTTT
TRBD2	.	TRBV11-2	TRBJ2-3	CASSRTSGRDIQYF	TGTGCCAGCAGTCGGACTAGCGGGAGGGATATCCAGTATTTT
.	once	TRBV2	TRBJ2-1	CASSTSRSYNEQFF	TGTGCCAGCAGTACTAGCCGCTCCTACAATGAGCAGTTCTTC
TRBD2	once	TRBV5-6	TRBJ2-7	CASSGGLAGLYEQYF	TGTGCCAGCAGCGGGGGACTAGCGGGCCTCTACGAGCAGTACTTC
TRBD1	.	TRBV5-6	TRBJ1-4	CASSAGGSNEKLFF	TGTGCCAGCAGCGCAGGGGGCTCCAATGAAAAACTGTTTTTT
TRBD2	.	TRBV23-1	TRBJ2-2	CASSQPGTSANTGELFF	TGCGCCAGCAGTCAACCGGGGACTAGCGCGAACACCGGGGAGCTGTTTTTT
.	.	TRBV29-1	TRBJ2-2	CSVSAGRDTGELFF	TGCAGCGTTAGTGCGGGACGGGACACCGGGGAGCTGTTTTTT
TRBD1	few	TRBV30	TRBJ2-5	CAWRRGLPETQYF	TGTGCCTGGAGGAGGGGGCTCCCTGAGACCCAGTACTTC
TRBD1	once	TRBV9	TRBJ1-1	CASSADRAHTEAFF	TGTGCCAGCAGCGCGGACAGGGCACACACTGAAGCTTTCTTT
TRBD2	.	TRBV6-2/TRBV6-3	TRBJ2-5	CASSYSGGLADQETQYF	TGTGCCAGCAGTTACTCCGGAGGACTAGCGGACCAAGAGACCCAGTACTTC
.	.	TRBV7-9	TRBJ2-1	CASSIGLVNEQFF	TGTGCCAGCAGCATCGGACTCGTCAATGAGCAGTTCTTC
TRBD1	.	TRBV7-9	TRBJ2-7	CARTGFYEQYF	TGTGCCCGGACAGGGTTCTACGAGCAGTACTTC
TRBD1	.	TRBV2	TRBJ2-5	CASKDRDMVQETQYF	TGTGCCAGCAAGGACAGGGACATGGTCCAAGAGACCCAGTACTTC
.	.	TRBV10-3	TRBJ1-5	CAISESITRGNQPQHF	TGTGCCATCAGTGAAAGTATCACTCGAGGCAATCAGCCCCAGCATTTT
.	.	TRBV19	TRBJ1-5	CASRTGNQPQHF	TGTGCCAGTAGGACAGGCAATCAGCCCCAGCATTTT
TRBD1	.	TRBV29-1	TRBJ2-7	CSARDRGPYEQYF	TGCAGCGCCCGAGACAGGGGGCCCTACGAGCAGTACTTC
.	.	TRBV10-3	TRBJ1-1	CAISESTNTEAFF	TGTGCCATCAGTGAGTCTACAAACACTGAAGCTTTCTTT
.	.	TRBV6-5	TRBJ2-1	CASSRTPNNEQFF	TGTGCCAGCAGCCGTACTCCGAACAATGAGCAGTTCTTC
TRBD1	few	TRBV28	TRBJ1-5	CASGEVGRQGSQPQHF	TGTGCCAGCGGTGAAGTGGGCCGACAGGGTAGTCAGCCCCAGCATTTT
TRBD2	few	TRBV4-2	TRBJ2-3	CASSQDRGGSPDTQYF	TGTGCCAGCAGCCAAGATCGGGGCGGGAGCCCAGATACGCAGTATTTT
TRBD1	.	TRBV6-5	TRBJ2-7	CATKRRDRGSEQYF	TGTGCCACCAAACGTAGGGACAGGGGTTCCGAGCAGTACTTC
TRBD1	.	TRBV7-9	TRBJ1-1	CASSPPTGSDVYTEAFF	TGTGCCAGCAGCCCCCCGACAGGGTCTGATGTCTACACTGAAGCTTTCTTT
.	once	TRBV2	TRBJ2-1	CASIKRLASSYNEQFF	TGTGCCAGCATTAAAAGGCTAGCGAGCTCCTACAATGAGCAGTTCTTC
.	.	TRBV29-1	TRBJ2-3	CSVEDGLGADTQYF	TGCAGCGTTGAAGACGGCTTAGGGGCAGATACGCAGTATTTT
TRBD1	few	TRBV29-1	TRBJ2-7	CSVKWTGSYEQYF	TGCAGCGTTAAATGGACAGGGAGCTACGAGCAGTACTTC
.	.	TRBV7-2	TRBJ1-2	CASSLGFTGGGYTF	TGTGCCAGCAGCTTAGGGTTTACCGGGGGTGGCTACACCTTC
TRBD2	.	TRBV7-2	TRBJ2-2	CASSYLAGGPGTGELFF	TGTGCCAGCAGCTATCTAGCGGGAGGGCCCGGCACCGGGGAGCTGTTTTTT
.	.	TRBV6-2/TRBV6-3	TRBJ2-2	CASSYGGNTGELFF	TGTGCCAGCAGTTACGGCGGGAACACCGGGGAGCTGTTTTTT
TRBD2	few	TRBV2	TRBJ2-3	CASSEEGGRGSTDTQYF	TGTGCCAGCAGTGAAGAAGGCGGGAGAGGATCCACAGATACGCAGTATTTT
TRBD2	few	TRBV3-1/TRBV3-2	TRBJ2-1	CASSNDIGAGYYNEQFF	TGTGCCAGCAGCAACGACATTGGAGCGGGGTATTACAATGAGCAGTTCTTC
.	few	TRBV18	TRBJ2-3	CASSPLPGQGGPGDTQYF	TGTGCCAGCTCACCACTCCCAGGGCAGGGAGGTCCGGGGGATACGCAGTATTTT
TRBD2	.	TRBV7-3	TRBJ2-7	CAIPLILAGGPGKKEQYF	TGTGCCATTCCCCTCATCTTAGCGGGAGGGCCTGGGAAAAAAGAGCAGTACTTC
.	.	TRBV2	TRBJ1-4	CASTSDTSTNEKLFF	TGTGCCAGCACTAGCGACACTTCAACTAATGAAAAACTGTTTTTT
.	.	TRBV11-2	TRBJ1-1	CASSLDNPNTEAFF	TGTGCCAGCAGCTTGGACAACCCGAACACTGAAGCTTTCTTT
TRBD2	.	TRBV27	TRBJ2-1	CASSWAGGQYNEQFF	TGTGCCAGCTCTTGGGCGGGAGGGCAGTACAATGAGCAGTTCTTC
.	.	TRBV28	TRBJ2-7	CASSETQGGYEQYF	TGTGCCAGCAGTGAAACCCAAGGCGGTTACGAGCAGTACTTC
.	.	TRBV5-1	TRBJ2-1	CASSLDSYRSYNEQFF	TGCGCCAGCAGCTTGGACTCATACCGCTCCTACAATGAGCAGTTCTTC
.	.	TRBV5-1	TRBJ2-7	CASSLTAVYEQYF	TGCGCCAGCAGCTTGACGGCGGTCTACGAGCAGTACTTC
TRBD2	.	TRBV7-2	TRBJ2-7	CASSFGLGKTEILYEQYF	TGTGCCAGCAGCTTCGGACTAGGGAAGACCGAAATCCTCTACGAGCAGTACTTC
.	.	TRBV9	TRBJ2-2	CASSVDPGGGSITGELFF	TGTGCCAGCAGCGTAGACCCTGGAGGGGGCTCGATCACCGGGGAGCTGTTTTTT
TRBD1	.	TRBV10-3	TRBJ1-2	CAISDGQDYGYTF	TGTGCCATCAGTGATGGACAGGACTATGGCTACACCTTC
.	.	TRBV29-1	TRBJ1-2	CSPRWYGYTF	TGCAGCCCCCGGTGGTATGGCTACACCTTC
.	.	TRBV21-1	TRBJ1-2	CASSKYQGAFYGYTF	TGTGCCAGCAGCAAGTACCAGGGGGCGTTTTATGGCTACACCTTC
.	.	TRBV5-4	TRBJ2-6	CASSLRTGANVLTF	TGTGCCAGCAGCTTGCGTACAGGGGCCAACGTCCTGACTTTC
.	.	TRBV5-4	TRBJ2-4	CASSFWGSSLAKNIQYF	TGTGCCAGCAGCTTTTGGGGCAGTTCCTTAGCCAAAAACATTCAGTACTTC
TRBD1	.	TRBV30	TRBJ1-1	CAWGQDRGTEAFF	TGTGCCTGGGGACAGGACAGGGGAACTGAAGCTTTCTTT
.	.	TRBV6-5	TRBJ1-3	CASRGGLDSGNTIYF	TGTGCCAGCAGGGGGGGGCTTGACTCTGGAAACACCATATATTTT
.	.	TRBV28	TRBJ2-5	CASSRHESTGVVETQYF	TGTGCCAGCAGCCGCCACGAATCCACAGGCGTGGTAGAGACCCAGTACTTC